Following are 13 T cell receptor beta chains from one sample sequenced in a study of shared T cell receptors in the human thymus. Profiled with immunoSEQ multiplex PCR; TCRdb holds only in-frame clones, not every one. The sample has 600,000 to 900,000 clones; 70% to 90% are singletons. These records were also assigned to another study, of human thymus T cells.

Sequencing was carried out using thymocytes. These receptors were taken from a girl younger than two with a congenital heart defect.

This clone appeared once. V usage is TRBV6-5 and J usage is TRBJ2-1, with 10 nucleotides matching TRBD1. Germline V gives CDR1 MNHEY, CDR2 SVGAGI. The CDR3 is 15 amino acids. J was trimmed by 6 bases and V by 5 bases; bases with no gene match: 7. The CDR3 DNA reads TGTGCCAGCAGTCGGGGACAGGGGACCCTCAATGAGCAGTTCTTC. The encoded protein is CASSRGQGTLNEQFF.

The chain combines TRBV29-1 with TRBJ2-5; D uncertain. V was clipped by 5 bases and J by 2 bases, with 12 bases between them. CDR1 and CDR2 from the germline V gene are SQVTM and ANQGSEA. The CDR3 is 13 residues long. CDR3 residues: CSVFEARQETQYF. The CDR3 bases are TGCAGCGTTTTTGAGGCTAGACAAGAGACCCAGTACTTC.

The chain employs TRBV5-1 and TRBJ1-2; tentatively, D is TRBD1 (5 bases). V was shortened by 2 bases and J by 2 bases, with 10 bases between the two germline ends. The CDR3 runs 14 residues. The germline V gene has CDR1 SGHRS and CDR2 YFSETQ. The CDR3 sequence: CASSFRGGNYGYTF. As DNA, the CDR3 is TGCGCCAGCAGCTTTCGGGGGGGAAACTATGGCTACACCTTC.

The chain has TRBV7-2 and TRBJ1-5, with a possible D match to TRBD1 (6 bases). This CDR3 contains 13 residues. Looked up from germline, CDR1 is SGHTA and CDR2 is FQGNSA. The V end was cut by 1 base, the J end by 11 bases, with 12 bases between. The CDR3 here is CASSLEGGLAQHF. The CDR3 coding sequence is TGTGCCAGCAGCTTAGAAGGGGGTTTAGCCCAGCATTTT.

V and J are TRBV29-1 and TRBJ1-3; D gene ambiguous. This CDR3 has 11 amino acids. Per the germline V gene, CDR1 is SQVTM and CDR2 is ANQGSEA. V lost 7 bases and J 4 bases, leaving 8 bases between the germline ends. The CDR3 DNA follows: TGCAGCGCCAGAGGGGGAAACACCATATATTTT. Residues: CSARGGNTIYF.

The genes are TRBV28 and TRBJ2-1; 9 bases map to TRBD1. The CDR3 runs to 14 residues. Per germline, CDR1 MDHEN and CDR2 SYDVKM. The CDR3 protein is CASGDREGWDEQFF. The CDR3 DNA reads TGTGCGAGCGGGGACAGGGAGGGTTGGGATGAGCAGTTCTTC.

The V gene is TRBV28, the J gene TRBJ1-2, with D unresolved. The CDR3 runs 16 residues. The V and J ends lost 4 bases and 0 bases respectively, with 15 bases between them. CDR1 is MDHEN and CDR2 is SYDVKM in the germline V gene. CDR3: CASSSGPAFTNYGYTF. In DNA, the CDR3 is TGTGCCAGCAGTTCAGGTCCCGCCTTTACTAACTATGGCTACACCTTC.

Only one count was recorded for this clone. The J gene is TRBJ1-1, the V gene TRBV9, with D perhaps matching TRBD1 (5 bases). This CDR3 has 20 residues. Germline V gene sequence: CDR1 SGDLS, CDR2 YYNGEE. V was trimmed by 1 base and J by 4 bases, leaving 29 bases between them. In nucleotides, the CDR3 is TGTGCCAGCAGCGTAATCCCCCTCAGGGACTTGCGGACGATGAGCACTGAAGCTTTCTTT. Amino acid sequence: CASSVIPLRDLRTMSTEAFF.

The chain carries TRBV10-3 and TRBJ1-2; possible D gene TRBD1, 6 bases. This CDR3 comprises 14 residues. Trimming took 0 bases from V and 7 from J, leaving 12 bases between them. Germline CDR1 ENHRY, CDR2 SYGVKD. The CDR3 DNA is TGTGCCATCAGTGAGTCGTACAGGGCGACTGGCTACACCTTC. It yields the protein CAISESYRATGYTF.

The chain employs TRBV5-6 and TRBJ1-2; 7 bases map to TRBD1. V gave up 5 bases and J gave up 3 bases; unmatched junction bases: 7. Germline CDR1 is SGHDT and CDR2 is YYEEEE. The CDR3 is 14 residues long. CDR3 amino acids: CASSKYDRDYGYTF. DNA for the CDR3: TGTGCCAGCAGTAAATACGACAGGGACTATGGCTACACCTTC.

The chain couples TRBV7-9 to TRBJ1-3; D is ambiguous. This CDR3 contains 16 residues. Germline V CDR1 and CDR2: SEHNR, FQNEAQ (reference sequence). The germline V and J ends were trimmed by 2 bases and 0 bases, with 11 bases remaining between them. CDR3 loop: CASSLLWARSGNTIYF. The CDR3 nucleotides are TGTGCCAGCAGCTTATTATGGGCTCGCTCTGGAAACACCATATATTTT.

The rearrangement links TRBV6-5 to TRBJ2-7; 8 bases match TRBD1. This CDR3 has 15 amino acids. The germline V gene has CDR1 MNHEY and CDR2 SVGAGI. V shed 0 bases and J 4 bases; nucleotides not matched to a gene: 5. Here the CDR3 reads CASSYSPGGGYEQYF. DNA for the CDR3: TGTGCCAGCAGTTACTCGCCAGGGGGCGGTTACGAGCAGTACTTC.

The chain has TRBV2 and TRBJ1-4, with TRBD1 identical over 7 bases. CDR1 is SNHLY and CDR2 is FYNNEI in the germline V gene. The CDR3 loop spans 14 amino acids. V shed 4 bases, J shed 8 bases, and the junction held 7 bases outside the gene matches. The DNA of the CDR3 is TGTGCCAGCAGTGGGGGCGACAGGGAAGAAAAACTGTTTTTT. Translated, it gives CASSGGDREEKLFF.